By share, the clone carrying this TCR beta chain counts as medium-sized. What it recognizes is unknown. The CDR3 covers 12 residues. Trimming stripped 7 bases from V and 7 bases from J, with 11 bases between. CDR1 GTSNPN and CDR2 SVGIG come from the germline V gene (reference sequence). Noted treatment: 10-day PBMC culture with coronavirus spike peptide pools or control peptides (ViraFEST assay). An Oncomine TCR Beta short-read assay was used to sequence the DNA from cultured CD4+ T cells. It was cultured CD4+ T cells from which genomic DNA was extracted. From the PCR reads, TCRdb called clonotypes with MiXCR, one entry per CDR3 protein. The table records approximately 15,000 distinct CDR3 sequences, 35% to 45% of them present only once. The source of the sample is a study of vaccination and CD4 T cells after COVID-19. Across the whole study: It was a median around 93 days after diagnosis, with a range of 35 to 161, that post-COVID samples were drawn. The post-vaccine samples came a median about 70 days after dose two (range 14 to 241).

The clonotype comes from a human donor who received a COVID-19 vaccine. The sample was CD4+ T cells from blood, cultured in vitro, taken before SARS-CoV-2 vaccination. This chain joins TRBV30 and TRBJ1-6; D is unresolved. The DNA of the CDR3 is TGTGCCTCAGGACGGAGGAATTCACCCCTCCACTTT. This encodes CASGRRNSPLHF.